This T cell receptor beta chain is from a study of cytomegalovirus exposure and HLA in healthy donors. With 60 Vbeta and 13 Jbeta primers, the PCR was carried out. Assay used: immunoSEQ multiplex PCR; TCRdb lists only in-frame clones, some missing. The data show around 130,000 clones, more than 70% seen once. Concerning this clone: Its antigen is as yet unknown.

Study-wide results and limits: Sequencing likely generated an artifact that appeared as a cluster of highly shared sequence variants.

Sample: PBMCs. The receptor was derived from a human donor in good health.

CDR3 loop: CASSLGRGLSDTQYF. In nucleotides, the CDR3 is TGCGCCAGCAGCTTGGGGCGGGGACTTTCAGATACGCAGTATTTT. The genes are TRBV5-1 and TRBJ2-3; TRBD2 is a possible D gene (6 bases). The CDR3 loop spans 15 amino acids. V lost 0 bases to trimming and J lost 4 bases, with 12 bases between them. The germline CDR1 and CDR2 sequences are SGHRS and YFSETQ.